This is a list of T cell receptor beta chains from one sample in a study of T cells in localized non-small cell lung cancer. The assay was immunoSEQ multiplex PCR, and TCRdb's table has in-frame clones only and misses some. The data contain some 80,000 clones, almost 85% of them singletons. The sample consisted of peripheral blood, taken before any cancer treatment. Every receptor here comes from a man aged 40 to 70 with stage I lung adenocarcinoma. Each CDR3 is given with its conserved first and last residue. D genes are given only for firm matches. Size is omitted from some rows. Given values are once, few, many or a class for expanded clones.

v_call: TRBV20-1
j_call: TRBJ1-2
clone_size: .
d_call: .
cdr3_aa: CSARDRSSNTF
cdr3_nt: TGCAGTGCTAGAGATCGAAGTTCTAACACCTTC

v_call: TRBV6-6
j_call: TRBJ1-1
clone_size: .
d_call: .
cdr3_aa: CASLRSFF
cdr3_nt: TGTGCCAGCCTTCGGTCTTTCTTT

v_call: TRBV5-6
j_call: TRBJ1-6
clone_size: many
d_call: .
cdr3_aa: CASSQGGSPLHF
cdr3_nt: TGTGCCAGCAGCCAGGGAGGTTCACCCCTCCACTTT

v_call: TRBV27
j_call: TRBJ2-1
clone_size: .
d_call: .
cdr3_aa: CASSSRNREGNEQFF
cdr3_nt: TGTGCCAGCAGTTCCCGGAACAGGGAAGGAAATGAGCAGTTCTTC

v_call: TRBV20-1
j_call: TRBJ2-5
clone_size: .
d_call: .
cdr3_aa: CSATLETQYF
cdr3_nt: TGCAGTGCTACATTAGAGACCCAGTACTTC

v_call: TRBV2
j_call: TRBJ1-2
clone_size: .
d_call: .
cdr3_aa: CASSRDTGFMGYTF
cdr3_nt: TGTGCCAGCAGCCGGGACACGGGCTTTATGGGCTACACCTTC

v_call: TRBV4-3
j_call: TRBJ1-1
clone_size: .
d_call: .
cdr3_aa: CASSQELQTLNTEAFF
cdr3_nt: TGCGCCAGCAGCCAAGAGCTGCAAACGCTTAACACTGAAGCTTTCTTT

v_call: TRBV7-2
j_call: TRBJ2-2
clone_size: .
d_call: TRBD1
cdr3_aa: CASSPSPGTVANTGELFF
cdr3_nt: TGTGCCAGCAGCCCAAGTCCCGGGACAGTCGCGAACACCGGGGAGCTGTTTTTT

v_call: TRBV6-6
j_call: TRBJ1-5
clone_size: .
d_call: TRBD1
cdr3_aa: CASRPAGTGNQPQHF
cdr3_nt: TGTGCCAGCAGGCCTGCTGGGACAGGGAATCAGCCCCAGCATTTT

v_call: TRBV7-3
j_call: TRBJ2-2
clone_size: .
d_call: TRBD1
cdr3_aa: CASRAGTGGTGELFF
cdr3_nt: TGTGCCAGCAGGGCCGGGACAGGGGGGACCGGGGAGCTGTTTTTT

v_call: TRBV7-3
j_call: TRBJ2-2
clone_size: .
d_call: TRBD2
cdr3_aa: CASSPISGRETGELFF
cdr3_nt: TGTGCCAGCAGCCCCATTAGCGGGAGAGAAACCGGGGAGCTGTTTTTT

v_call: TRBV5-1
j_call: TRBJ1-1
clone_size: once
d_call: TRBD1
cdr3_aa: CASSYGTGYVGTEAFF
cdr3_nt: TGCGCCAGCAGCTACGGGACAGGGTACGTGGGAACTGAAGCTTTCTTT

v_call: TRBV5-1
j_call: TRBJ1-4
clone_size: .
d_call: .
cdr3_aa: CASSPTGFSEKLFF
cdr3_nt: TGCGCCAGCAGCCCTACAGGGTTTAGTGAAAAACTGTTTTTT

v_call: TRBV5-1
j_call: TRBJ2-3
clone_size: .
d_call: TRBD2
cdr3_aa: CASSRTSGLSTDTQYF
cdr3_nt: TGCGCCAGCAGCCGCACTAGCGGCCTTAGCACAGATACGCAGTATTTT

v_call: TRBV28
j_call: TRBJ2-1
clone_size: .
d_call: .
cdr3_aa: CASSFEYKQFF
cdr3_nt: TGTGCCAGCAGTTTCGAGTATAAGCAGTTCTTC

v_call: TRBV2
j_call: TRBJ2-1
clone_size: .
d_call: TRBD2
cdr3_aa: CASSGTSGSVEQFF
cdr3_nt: TGTGCCAGCAGCGGGACTAGCGGGAGCGTTGAGCAGTTCTTC

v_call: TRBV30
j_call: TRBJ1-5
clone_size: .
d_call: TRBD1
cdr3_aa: CAWSVQGYSNQPQHF
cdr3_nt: TGTGCCTGGAGTGTACAGGGGTATAGCAATCAGCCCCAGCATTTT

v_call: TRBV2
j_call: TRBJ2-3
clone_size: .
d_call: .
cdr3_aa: CAIQGRGRTDTQYF
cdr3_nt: TGTGCCATCCAGGGGCGGGGGCGCACAGATACGCAGTATTTT

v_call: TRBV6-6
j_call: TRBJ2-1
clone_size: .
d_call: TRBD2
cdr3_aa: CAIREAGWDEQFF
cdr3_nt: TGTGCCATCCGGGAGGCCGGGTGGGATGAGCAGTTCTTC

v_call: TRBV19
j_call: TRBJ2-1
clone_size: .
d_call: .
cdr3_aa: CASGGNEQFF
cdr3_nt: TGTGCCAGTGGAGGGAATGAGCAGTTCTTC

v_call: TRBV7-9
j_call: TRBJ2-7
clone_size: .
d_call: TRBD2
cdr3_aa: CASSPGLAIHEQYF
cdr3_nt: TGTGCCAGCAGCCCGGGACTAGCAATCCACGAGCAGTACTTC

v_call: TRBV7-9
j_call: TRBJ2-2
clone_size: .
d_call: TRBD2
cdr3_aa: CASSYLLGGDADTGELFF
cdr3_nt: TGTGCCAGCAGCTACCTCTTGGGAGGGGATGCGGACACCGGGGAGCTGTTTTTT

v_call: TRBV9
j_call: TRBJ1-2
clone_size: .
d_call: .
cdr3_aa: CASSEIGQGLNYGYTF
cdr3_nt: TGTGCCAGCAGTGAAATCGGGCAGGGTCTTAACTATGGCTACACCTTC

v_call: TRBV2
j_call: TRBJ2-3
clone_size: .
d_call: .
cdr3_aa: CASSEGLGFGDTQYF
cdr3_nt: TGTGCCAGCAGTGAAGGGTTAGGGTTCGGAGATACGCAGTATTTT

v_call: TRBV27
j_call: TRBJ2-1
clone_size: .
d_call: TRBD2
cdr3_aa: CASSLGLAGAYNEQFF
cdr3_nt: TGTGCCAGCAGTTTAGGGCTAGCGGGAGCCTACAATGAGCAGTTCTTC

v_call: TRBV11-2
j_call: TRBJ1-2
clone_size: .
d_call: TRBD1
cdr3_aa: CASSTQGIGYTF
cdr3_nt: TGTGCCAGCAGCACACAGGGGATTGGCTACACCTTC

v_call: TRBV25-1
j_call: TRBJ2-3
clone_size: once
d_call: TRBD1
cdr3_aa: CASSADRGLETDTQYF
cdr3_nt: TGTGCCAGCAGTGCGGACAGGGGGCTTGAAACAGATACGCAGTATTTT

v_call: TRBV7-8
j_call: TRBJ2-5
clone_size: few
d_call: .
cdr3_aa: CASSRRTAQETQYF
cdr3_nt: TGTGCCAGCAGCCGACGGACAGCGCAAGAGACCCAGTACTTC

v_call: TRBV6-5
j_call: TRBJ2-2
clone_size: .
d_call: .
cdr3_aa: CASSPRGGGELFF
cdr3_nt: TGTGCCAGCAGCCCTCGGGGCGGCGGGGAGCTGTTTTTT

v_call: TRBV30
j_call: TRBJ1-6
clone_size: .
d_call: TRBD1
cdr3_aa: CAWSQGQDRSPLHF
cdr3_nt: TGTGCCTGGTCTCAAGGACAGGATCGCTCACCCCTCCACTTT

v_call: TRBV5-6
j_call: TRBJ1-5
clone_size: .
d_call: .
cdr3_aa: CASSLTGQPQHF
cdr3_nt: TGTGCCAGCAGCTTGACGGGGCAGCCCCAGCATTTT

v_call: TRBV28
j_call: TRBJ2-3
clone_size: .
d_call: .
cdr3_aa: CASSLGPLMVDTQYF
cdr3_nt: TGTGCCAGCAGTTTAGGGCCACTAATGGTAGATACGCAGTATTTT

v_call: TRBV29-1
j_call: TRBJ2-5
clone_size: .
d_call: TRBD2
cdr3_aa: CSVGLAGGVTGVWETQYF
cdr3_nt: TGCAGCGTCGGTCTAGCGGGAGGGGTTACCGGGGTTTGGGAGACCCAGTACTTC

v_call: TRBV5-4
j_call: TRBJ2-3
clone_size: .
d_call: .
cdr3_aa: CASSLAEGPDTQYF
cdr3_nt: TGTGCCAGCAGCTTGGCGGAGGGGCCAGATACGCAGTATTTT

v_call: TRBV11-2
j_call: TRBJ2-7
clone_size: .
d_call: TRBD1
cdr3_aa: CASSLLDRGTYEQYF
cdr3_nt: TGTGCCAGCAGCTTGTTAGACAGGGGAACCTACGAGCAGTACTTC

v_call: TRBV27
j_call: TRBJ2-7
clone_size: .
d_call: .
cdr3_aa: CASSSFGYEQYF
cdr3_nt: TGTGCCAGCAGTTCATTCGGGTACGAGCAGTACTTC

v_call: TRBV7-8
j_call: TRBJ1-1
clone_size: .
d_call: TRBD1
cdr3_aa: CASSPRTGEGTEAFF
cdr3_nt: TGTGCCAGCAGCCCTAGGACAGGCGAGGGCACTGAAGCTTTCTTT

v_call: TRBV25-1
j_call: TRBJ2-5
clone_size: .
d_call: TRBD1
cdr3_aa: CASSGGQGSETQYF
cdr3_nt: TGTGCCAGCAGTGGGGGACAGGGGTCTGAGACCCAGTACTTC

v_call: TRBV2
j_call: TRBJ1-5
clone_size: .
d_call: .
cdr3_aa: CASSVRQASNQPQHF
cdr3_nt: TGTGCCAGCAGCGTCAGACAGGCTAGCAATCAGCCCCAGCATTTT

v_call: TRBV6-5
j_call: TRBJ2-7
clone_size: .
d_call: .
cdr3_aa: CASKEGAGSYEQYF
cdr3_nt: TGTGCCAGCAAAGAGGGCGCAGGGTCCTACGAGCAGTACTTC

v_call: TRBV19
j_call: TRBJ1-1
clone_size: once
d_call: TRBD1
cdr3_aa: CASLKGQGVHTEAFF
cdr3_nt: TGTGCCAGCCTTAAAGGGCAGGGGGTACACACTGAAGCTTTCTTT

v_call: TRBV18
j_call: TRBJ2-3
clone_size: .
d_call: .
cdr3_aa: CASSRGGGLTDTQYF
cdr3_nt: TGTGCCAGCTCACGGGGTGGAGGGCTCACAGATACGCAGTATTTT

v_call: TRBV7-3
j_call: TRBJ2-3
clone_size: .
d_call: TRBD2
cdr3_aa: CASSLNGPGRAGTDTQYF
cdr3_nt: TGTGCCAGCAGCTTAAATGGCCCCGGGAGGGCCGGGACAGATACGCAGTATTTT

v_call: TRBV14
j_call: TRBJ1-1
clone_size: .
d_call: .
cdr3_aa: CASSLARTGFHTEAFF
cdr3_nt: TGTGCCAGCAGCCTTGCACGAACGGGGTTTCACACTGAAGCTTTCTTT

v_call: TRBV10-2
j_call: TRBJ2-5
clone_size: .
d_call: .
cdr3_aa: CASSEWGHPETQYF
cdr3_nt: TGCGCCAGCAGTGAGTGGGGTCATCCGGAGACCCAGTACTTC

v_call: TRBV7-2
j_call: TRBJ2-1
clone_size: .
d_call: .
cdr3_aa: CASSLATGGNNEQFF
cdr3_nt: TGTGCCAGCAGCTTAGCGACAGGAGGTAATAATGAGCAGTTCTTC

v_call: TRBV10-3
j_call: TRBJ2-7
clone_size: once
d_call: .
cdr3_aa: CAIRNLGNDEQYF
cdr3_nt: TGTGCCATCAGAAACCTAGGGAATGACGAGCAGTACTTC

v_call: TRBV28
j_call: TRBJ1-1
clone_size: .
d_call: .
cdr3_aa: CASSLWQTNTEAFF
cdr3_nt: TGTGCCAGCAGTTTATGGCAGACGAACACTGAAGCTTTCTTT